The present entry profiles one T cell receptor (beta chain) with its context. CDR3 length equals 14 residues. V dropped 6 bases and J dropped 6; count of bases not matched to a gene: 8. The germline V gene has CDR1 MDHEN and CDR2 SYDVKM. Produced via immunoSEQ multiplex PCR; TCRdb's table is partial and in-frame only. The repertoire includes approximately 180,000 clones, more than 75% of them detected once, and 18% sits in the top ten. The data originate from a study of blood T cell repertoires in COVID-19. Whole-study context: In each case, the material was cDNA or gDNA derived from T cells, B-cell-depleted T cells, or PBMCs.

J is TRBJ2-3 and V is TRBV28; 8 nucleotides agree with TRBD1. The receptor was derived from a person aged 65 to 85 with COVID-19, enrolled during active disease. The sequenced sample was peripheral blood. The CDR3 loop is CASSGQGSIDTQYF. Written as DNA, the CDR3 is TGTGCCAGCAGCGGACAGGGCAGCATTGATACGCAGTATTTT.